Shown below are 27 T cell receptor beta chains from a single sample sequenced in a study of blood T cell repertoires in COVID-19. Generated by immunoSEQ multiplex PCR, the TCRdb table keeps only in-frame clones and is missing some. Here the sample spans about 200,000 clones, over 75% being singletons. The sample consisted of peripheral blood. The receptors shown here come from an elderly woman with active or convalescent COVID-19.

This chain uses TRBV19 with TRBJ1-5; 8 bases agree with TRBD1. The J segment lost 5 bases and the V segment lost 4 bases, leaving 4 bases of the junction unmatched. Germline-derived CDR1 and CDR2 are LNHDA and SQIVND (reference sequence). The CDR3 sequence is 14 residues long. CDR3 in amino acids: CASSKLDRDQPQHF. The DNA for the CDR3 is TGTGCCAGTAGTAAACTGGACAGGGATCAGCCCCAGCATTTT.

Written as DNA, the CDR3 is TGTGCCAGTAGATTGGGCGGGGGGACAGGGCGGAGCAATCAGCCCCAGCATTTT. As protein: CASRLGGGTGRSNQPQHF. The J gene is TRBJ1-5, the V gene TRBV19, with 9 bases identical to TRBD1. The CDR3 has 18 residues. From germline, CDR1 is LNHDA and CDR2 SQIVND (reference sequence). V dropped 6 bases and J dropped 1; count of bases not matched to a gene: 13.

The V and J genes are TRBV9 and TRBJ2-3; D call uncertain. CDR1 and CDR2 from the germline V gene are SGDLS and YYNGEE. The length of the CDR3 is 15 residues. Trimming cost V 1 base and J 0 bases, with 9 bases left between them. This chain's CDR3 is CASSVTAESTDTQYF. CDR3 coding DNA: TGTGCCAGCAGCGTAACGGCGGAGAGCACAGATACGCAGTATTTT.

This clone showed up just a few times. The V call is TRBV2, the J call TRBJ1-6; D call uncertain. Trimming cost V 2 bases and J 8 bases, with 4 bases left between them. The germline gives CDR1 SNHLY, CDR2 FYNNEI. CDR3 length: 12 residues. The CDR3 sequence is CASSEFDSPLHF. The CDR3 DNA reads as TGTGCCAGCAGTGAATTCGATTCACCCCTCCACTTT.

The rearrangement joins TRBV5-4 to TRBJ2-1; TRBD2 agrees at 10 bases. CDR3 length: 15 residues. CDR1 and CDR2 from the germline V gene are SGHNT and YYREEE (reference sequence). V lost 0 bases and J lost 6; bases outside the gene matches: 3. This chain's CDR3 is CASSLVGLASNEQFF. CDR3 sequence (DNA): TGTGCCAGCAGCTTGGTGGGACTAGCGAGCAATGAGCAGTTCTTC.

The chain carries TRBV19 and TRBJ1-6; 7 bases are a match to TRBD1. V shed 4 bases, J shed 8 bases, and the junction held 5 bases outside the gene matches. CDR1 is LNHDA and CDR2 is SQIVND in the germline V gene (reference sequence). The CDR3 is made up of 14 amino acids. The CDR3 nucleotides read TGTGCCAGTAGTAGACAGGGAGTGGATTCACCCCTCCACTTT. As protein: CASSRQGVDSPLHF. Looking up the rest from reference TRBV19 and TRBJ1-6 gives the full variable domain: DGGITQSPKYLFRKEGQNVTLSCEQNLNHDAMYWYRQDPGQGLRLIYYSQIVNDFQKGDIAEGYSVSREKKESFPLTVTSAQKNPTAFYLCASSRQGVDSPLHFGNGTRLTVT.

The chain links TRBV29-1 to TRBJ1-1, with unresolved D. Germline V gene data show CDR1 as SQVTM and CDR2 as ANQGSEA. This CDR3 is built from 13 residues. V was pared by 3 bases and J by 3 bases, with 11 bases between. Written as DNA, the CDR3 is TGCAGCGTTGAGCGTTCAACCGACACTGAAGCTTTCTTT. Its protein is CSVERSTDTEAFF.

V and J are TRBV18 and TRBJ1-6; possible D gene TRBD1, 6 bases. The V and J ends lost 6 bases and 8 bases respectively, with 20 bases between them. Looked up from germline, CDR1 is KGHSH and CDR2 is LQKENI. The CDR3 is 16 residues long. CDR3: CASSLRARGSDSPLHF. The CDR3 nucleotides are TGTGCCAGCTCCCTCAGGGCCAGGGGTTCGGATTCACCCCTCCACTTT. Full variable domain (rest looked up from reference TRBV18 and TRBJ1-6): NAGVMQNPRHLVRRRGQEARLRCSPMKGHSHVYWYRQLPEEGLKFMVYLQKENIIDESGMPKERFSAEFPKEGPSILRIQQVVRGDSAAYFCASSLRARGSDSPLHFGNGTRLTVT.

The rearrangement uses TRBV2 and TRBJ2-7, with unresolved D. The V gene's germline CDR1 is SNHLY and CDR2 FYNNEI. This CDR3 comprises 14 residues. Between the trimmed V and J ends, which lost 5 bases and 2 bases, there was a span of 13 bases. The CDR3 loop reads CASSLVTATYEQYF. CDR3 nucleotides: TGTGCCAGCAGTTTGGTCACAGCTACCTACGAGCAGTACTTC.

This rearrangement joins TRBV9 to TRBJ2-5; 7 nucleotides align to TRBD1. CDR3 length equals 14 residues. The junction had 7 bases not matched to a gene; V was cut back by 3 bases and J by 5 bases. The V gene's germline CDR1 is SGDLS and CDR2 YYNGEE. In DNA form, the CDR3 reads TGTGCCAGCAGCGCCCGACAGGGTCAGGAGACCCAGTACTTC. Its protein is CASSARQGQETQYF.

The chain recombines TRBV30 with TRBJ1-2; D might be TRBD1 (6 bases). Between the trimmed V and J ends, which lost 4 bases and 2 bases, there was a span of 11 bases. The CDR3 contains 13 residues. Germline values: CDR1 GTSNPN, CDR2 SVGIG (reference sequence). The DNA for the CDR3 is TGTGCCTGGATTTGGGGGCGCAACTATGGCTACACCTTC. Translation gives CAWIWGRNYGYTF. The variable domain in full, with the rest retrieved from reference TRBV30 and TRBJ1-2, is SQTIHQWPATLVQPVGSPLSLECTVEGTSNPNLYWYRQAAGRGLQLLFYSVGIGQISSEVPQNLSASRPQDRQFILSSKKLLLSDSGFYLCAWIWGRNYGYTFGSGTRLTVV.

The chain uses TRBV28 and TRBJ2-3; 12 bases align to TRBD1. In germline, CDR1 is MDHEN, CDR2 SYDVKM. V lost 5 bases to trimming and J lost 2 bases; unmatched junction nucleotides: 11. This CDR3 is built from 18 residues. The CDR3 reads CASSAIPGQGAVTDTQYF. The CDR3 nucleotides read TGTGCCAGCAGTGCGATCCCGGGACAGGGGGCAGTCACAGATACGCAGTATTTT.

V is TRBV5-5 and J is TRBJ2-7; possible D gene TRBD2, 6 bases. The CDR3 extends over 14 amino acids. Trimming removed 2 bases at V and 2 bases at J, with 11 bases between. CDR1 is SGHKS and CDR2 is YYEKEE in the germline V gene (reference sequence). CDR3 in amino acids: CASSFSGGAYEQYF. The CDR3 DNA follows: TGTGCCAGCAGCTTCTCCGGAGGGGCCTACGAGCAGTACTTC.

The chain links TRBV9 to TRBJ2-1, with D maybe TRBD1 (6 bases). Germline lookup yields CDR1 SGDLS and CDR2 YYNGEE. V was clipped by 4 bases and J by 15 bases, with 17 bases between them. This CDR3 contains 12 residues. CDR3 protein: CASSPIDRRTFF. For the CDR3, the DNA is TGTGCCAGCAGCCCTATCGACAGGCGCACGTTCTTC.

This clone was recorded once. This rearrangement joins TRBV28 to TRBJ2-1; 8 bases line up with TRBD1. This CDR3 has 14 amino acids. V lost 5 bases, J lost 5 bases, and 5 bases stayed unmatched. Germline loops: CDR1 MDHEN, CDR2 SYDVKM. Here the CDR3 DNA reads TGTGCCAGCAGTCGGAACAGGGGGGACAATGAGCAGTTCTTC. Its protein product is CASSRNRGDNEQFF.

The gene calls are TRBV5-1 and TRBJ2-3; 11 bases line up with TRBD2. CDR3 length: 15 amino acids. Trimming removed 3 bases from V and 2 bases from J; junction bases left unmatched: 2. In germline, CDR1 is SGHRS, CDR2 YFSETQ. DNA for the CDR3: TGCGCCAGCAGCTCGGGACTAGCGGACACAGATACGCAGTATTTT. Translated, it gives CASSSGLADTDTQYF.

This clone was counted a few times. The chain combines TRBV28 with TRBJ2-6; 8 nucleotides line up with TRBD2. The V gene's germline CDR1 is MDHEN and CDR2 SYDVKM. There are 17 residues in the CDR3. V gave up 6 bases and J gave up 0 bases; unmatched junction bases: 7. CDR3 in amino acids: CASRSTGGYSGANVLTF. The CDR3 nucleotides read TGTGCCAGCAGGTCTACGGGGGGGTACTCTGGGGCCAACGTCCTGACTTTC.

In nucleotides, the CDR3 is TGTGCCAGCAGCCCTACAGGGGGCGTTGAGACCCAGTACTTC. Translated: CASSPTGGVETQYF. V is TRBV19 and J is TRBJ2-5; 9 positions match TRBD1. V lost 9 bases and J lost 5; bases outside the gene matches: 10. From germline, CDR1 is LNHDA and CDR2 SQIVND (reference sequence). The CDR3 totals 14 residues. Full variable domain (remainder filled in from reference TRBV19 and TRBJ2-5): DGGITQSPKYLFRKEGQNVTLSCEQNLNHDAMYWYRQDPGQGLRLIYYSQIVNDFQKGDIAEGYSVSREKKESFPLTVTSAQKNPTAFYLCASSPTGGVETQYFGPGTRLLVL.

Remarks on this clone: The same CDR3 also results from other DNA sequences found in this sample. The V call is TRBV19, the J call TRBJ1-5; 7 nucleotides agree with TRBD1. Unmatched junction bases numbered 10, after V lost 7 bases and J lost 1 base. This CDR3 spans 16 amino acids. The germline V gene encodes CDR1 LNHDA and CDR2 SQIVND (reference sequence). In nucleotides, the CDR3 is TGTGCCAGTACCAAGGGGACAGCAGGGAGCAATCAGCCCCAGCATTTT. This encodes CASTKGTAGSNQPQHF. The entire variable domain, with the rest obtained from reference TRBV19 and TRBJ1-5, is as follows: DGGITQSPKYLFRKEGQNVTLSCEQNLNHDAMYWYRQDPGQGLRLIYYSQIVNDFQKGDIAEGYSVSREKKESFPLTVTSAQKNPTAFYLCASTKGTAGSNQPQHFGDGTRLSIL.

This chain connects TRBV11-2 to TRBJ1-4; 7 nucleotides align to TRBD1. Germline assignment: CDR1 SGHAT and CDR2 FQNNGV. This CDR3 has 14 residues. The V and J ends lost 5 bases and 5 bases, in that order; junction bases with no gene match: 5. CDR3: CASSINRGNEKLFF. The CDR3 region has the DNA TGTGCCAGCAGCATTAACAGGGGAAATGAAAAACTGTTTTTT.

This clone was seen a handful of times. CDR3 DNA sequence: TGTGCCAGCAGCCTCCGCCGGGAGGACTTTTATAGCAATCAGCCCCAGCATTTT. This sequence encodes CASSLRREDFYSNQPQHF. The J gene is TRBJ1-5, the V gene TRBV21-1. TRBV21-1 is deemed a pseudogene. This CDR3 region has 18 residues.

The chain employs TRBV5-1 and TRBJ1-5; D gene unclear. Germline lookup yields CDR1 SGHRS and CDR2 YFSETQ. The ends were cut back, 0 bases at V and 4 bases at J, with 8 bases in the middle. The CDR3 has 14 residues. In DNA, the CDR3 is TGCGCCAGCAGCTTGGGAGGGAATAATCAGCCCCAGCATTTT. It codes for CASSLGGNNQPQHF. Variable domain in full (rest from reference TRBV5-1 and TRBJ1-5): KAGVTQTPRYLIKTRGQQVTLSCSPISGHRSVSWYQQTPGQGLQFLFEYFSETQRNKGNFPGRFSGRQFSNSRSEMNVSTLELGDSALYLCASSLGGNNQPQHFGDGTRLSIL.

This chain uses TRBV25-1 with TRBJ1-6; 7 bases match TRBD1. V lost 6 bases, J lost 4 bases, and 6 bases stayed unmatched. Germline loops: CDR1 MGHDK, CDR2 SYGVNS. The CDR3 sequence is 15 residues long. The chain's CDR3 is CASRGQNFYNSPLHF. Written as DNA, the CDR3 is TGTGCCAGCAGGGGACAGAACTTTTATAATTCACCCCTCCACTTT.

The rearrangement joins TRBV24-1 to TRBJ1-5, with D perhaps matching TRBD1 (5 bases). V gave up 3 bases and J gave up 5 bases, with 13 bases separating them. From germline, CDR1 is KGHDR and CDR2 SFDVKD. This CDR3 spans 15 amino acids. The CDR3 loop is CATSDRSGLDQPQHF. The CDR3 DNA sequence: TGTGCCACCAGTGATAGGTCAGGGTTAGATCAGCCCCAGCATTTT.

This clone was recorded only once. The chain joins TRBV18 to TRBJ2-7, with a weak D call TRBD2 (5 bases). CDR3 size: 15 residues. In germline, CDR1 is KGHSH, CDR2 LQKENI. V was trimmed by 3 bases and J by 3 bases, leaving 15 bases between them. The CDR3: CASSPRSGSNYEQYF. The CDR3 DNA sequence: TGTGCCAGCTCACCGAGGTCGGGGTCCAACTACGAGCAGTACTTC.

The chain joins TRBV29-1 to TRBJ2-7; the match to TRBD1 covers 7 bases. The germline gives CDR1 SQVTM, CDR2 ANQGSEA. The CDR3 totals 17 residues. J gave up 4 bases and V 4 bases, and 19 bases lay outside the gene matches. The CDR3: CSVGVGQGVEKSYEQYF. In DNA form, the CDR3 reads TGCAGCGTTGGGGTGGGGCAGGGGGTTGAAAAAAGTTACGAGCAGTACTTC.

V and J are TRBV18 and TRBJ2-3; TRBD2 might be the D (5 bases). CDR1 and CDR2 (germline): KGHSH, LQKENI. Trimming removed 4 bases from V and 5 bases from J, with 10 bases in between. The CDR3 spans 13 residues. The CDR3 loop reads CASSLNGEDTQYF. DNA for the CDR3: TGTGCCAGCTCACTGAACGGGGAAGATACGCAGTATTTT.